This T cell receptor beta chain emerged from a study of T cells after posttransplantation cyclophosphamide. Study results and caveats: Skin or GI-infiltrating T cells shared few TRB sequences with blood.

About this clone: Its antigen is not known.

Sequencing used immunoSEQ multiplex PCR; TCRdb keeps in-frame clones, though not all of them. The sample includes 32,000 or so clones, approximately 90% of them seen just once. Looked up from germline, CDR1 is SGHAT and CDR2 is FQNNGV. V gave up 5 bases and J gave up 6 bases, with 13 bases separating them. The CDR3 runs 14 residues. The receptor was derived from a middle-aged woman with a blood cancer, CMV-positive, and with a related stem cell donor. The chain uses TRBV11-2 and TRBJ1-4; tentative D call: TRBD1 (5 bases). The sequenced sample was PBMCs. In DNA form, the CDR3 reads TGTGCCAGCAGCATAATAATAGGGGATGAAAAACTGTTTTTT. This encodes CASSIIIGDEKLFF. The variable domain in full, with the rest retrieved from reference TRBV11-2 and TRBJ1-4, is EAGVAQSPRYKIIEKRQSVAFWCNPISGHATLYWYQQILGQGPKLLIQFQNNGVVDDSQLPKDRFSAERLKGVDSTLKIQPAKLEDSAVYLCASSIIIGDEKLFFGSGTQLSVL.